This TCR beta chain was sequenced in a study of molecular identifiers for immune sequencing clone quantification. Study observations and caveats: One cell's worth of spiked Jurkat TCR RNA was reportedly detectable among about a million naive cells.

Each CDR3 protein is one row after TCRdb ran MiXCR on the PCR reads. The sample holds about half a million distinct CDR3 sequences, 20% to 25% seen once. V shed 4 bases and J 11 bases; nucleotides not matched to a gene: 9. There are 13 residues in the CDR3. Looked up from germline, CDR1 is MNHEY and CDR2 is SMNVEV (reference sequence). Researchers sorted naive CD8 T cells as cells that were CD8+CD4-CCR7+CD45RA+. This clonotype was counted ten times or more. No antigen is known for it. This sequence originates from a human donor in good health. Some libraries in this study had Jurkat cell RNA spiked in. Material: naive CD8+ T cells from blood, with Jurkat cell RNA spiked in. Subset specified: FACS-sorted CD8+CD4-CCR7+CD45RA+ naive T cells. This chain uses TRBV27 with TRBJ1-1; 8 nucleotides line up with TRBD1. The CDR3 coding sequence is TGTGCCAGCAGTTCAGGACAGGGTGAGGGTGCTTTCTTT. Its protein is CASSSGQGEGAFF.